The source of this T cell receptor (beta chain) is a study of shared clonotypes between healthy human individuals. Overall study context: Samples came from two female and a few male donors aged 18 to 49. Findings and caveats of the study: Some clonotypes were shared by all four sorted-subset donors, while others were not shared. The non-shared ones had lower generation probabilities than the shared ones.

Notes on this clone: As yet, its antigen is unknown.

The CDR3 loop spans 15 amino acids. Germline lookup yields CDR1 LNHDA and CDR2 SQIVND (reference sequence). V shed 3 bases and J 6 bases; nucleotides not matched to a gene: 5. Measured with immunoSEQ multiplex PCR; TCRdb has only the in-frame clones, and not every one. The top ten clones hold 1.5% of a sample with some 980,000 clones, 76% of them seen once. Source material: memory CD4+ T cells sorted from blood. Subset here: CD45RA-negative fraction. The V and J genes are TRBV19 and TRBJ1-5; 10 positions agree with TRBD1. The clonotype originates from a man aged 18 to 29 in good health. CDR3 sequence (DNA): TGTGCCAGTAGTATTGACAGGGGGCTGAGTCAGCCCCAGCATTTT. The encoded protein is CASSIDRGLSQPQHF.